One and the same sample provided the 30 T cell receptor beta chains below, sequenced in a study of T cell responses to AZD1222 COVID-19 vaccine. Libraries were prepared by immunoSEQ multiplex PCR; TCRdb keeps only in-frame clonotypes and omits some of them. The sample includes roughly 100,000 clones, roughly 90% of them seen just once. The input for sequencing was peripheral blood, taken on day 0 of AZD1222 vaccination. The receptors derive from an adult in good health.

The chain joins TRBV5-1 to TRBJ1-6, with no clear D. Trimming shortened V by 1 base and J by 0 bases, and 5 bases separated the two germline ends. Germline CDR1 and CDR2: SGHRS and YFSETQ. This CDR3 spans 15 amino acids. The CDR3 coding sequence is TGCGCCAGCAGCTTGACGAGCTCCTATAATTCACCCCTCCACTTT. Residues: CASSLTSSYNSPLHF.

The rearrangement links TRBV5-1 to TRBJ2-5; 7 nucleotides align to TRBD2. The CDR3 is 15 residues long. The germline gives CDR1 SGHRS, CDR2 YFSETQ. V lost 4 bases, J lost 0 bases, and 6 bases stayed unmatched. The CDR3 here is CASSPLAGDQETQYF. The CDR3 DNA sequence: TGCGCCAGCAGCCCCCTCGCGGGAGACCAAGAGACCCAGTACTTC.

The chain combines TRBV27 with TRBJ1-2; unclear D gene. Per the germline V gene, CDR1 is MNHEY and CDR2 is SMNVEV (reference sequence). This CDR3 has 13 amino acids. Trimming shortened V by 0 bases and J by 6 bases, and 8 bases separated the two germline ends. The CDR3 nucleotides read TGTGCCAGCAGTTTATCAAGTTCGAATGGCTACACCTTC. Its protein product is CASSLSSSNGYTF.

The chain links TRBV5-1 to TRBJ1-1; D gene uncertain. Deletions cut 4 bases from V and 9 bases from J, with 13 bases between. CDR1 SGHRS and CDR2 YFSETQ come from the germline V gene. The CDR3 has 12 residues. The CDR3 sequence is CASSKEDGQAFF. The DNA of the CDR3 is TGCGCCAGCAGCAAGGAGGATGGACAAGCTTTCTTT. The full variable domain, with the rest looked up from reference TRBV5-1 and TRBJ1-1, is KAGVTQTPRYLIKTRGQQVTLSCSPISGHRSVSWYQQTPGQGLQFLFEYFSETQRNKGNFPGRFSGRQFSNSRSEMNVSTLELGDSALYLCASSKEDGQAFFGQGTRLTVV.

V gene TRBV7-2 combines with J gene TRBJ1-5; TRBD1 aligns across 7 bases. From germline, CDR1 is SGHTA and CDR2 FQGNSA. Germline trimming cut 1 base from V and 6 bases from J; bases unmatched to any gene: 9. The CDR3 consists of 16 residues. This CDR3 reads CASSLGGQGEGQPQHF. In DNA form, the CDR3 reads TGTGCCAGCAGCTTAGGGGGGCAGGGGGAAGGTCAGCCCCAGCATTTT.

V usage is TRBV5-4 and J usage is TRBJ2-3; TRBD2 agrees at 16 bases. Germline loops: CDR1 SGHNT, CDR2 YYREEE (reference sequence). This CDR3 is 16 amino acids long. Unmatched junction bases numbered 3, after V lost 3 bases and J lost 5 bases. CDR3 loop: CASSSGTSGRGDTQYF. The DNA of the CDR3 is TGTGCCAGCAGCTCCGGGACTAGCGGGAGGGGAGATACGCAGTATTTT.

This rearrangement joins TRBV4-1 to TRBJ2-2, with TRBD2 identical over 11 bases. The germline CDR1 and CDR2 sequences are MGHRA and YSYEKL. This CDR3 is 17 amino acids long. Trimming took 1 base from V and 7 from J; bases not matched to a gene: 8. CDR3 sequence reads: CASSQVPVAGGNGELFF. CDR3 nucleotides: TGCGCCAGCAGCCAAGTCCCGGTAGCGGGAGGGAACGGGGAGCTGTTTTTT.

The chain joins TRBV18 to TRBJ2-3; TRBD1 agrees at 9 bases. V lost 2 bases and J lost 6; bases outside the gene matches: 12. CDR1 is KGHSH, CDR2 LQKENI, per germline. This CDR3 comprises 17 residues. CDR3 DNA sequence: TGTGCCAGCTCACCATTTTCGGGACAGGGACGTGTGGATACGCAGTATTTT. This translates into CASSPFSGQGRVDTQYF. The whole variable domain, filled in from reference TRBV18 and TRBJ2-3, reads NAGVMQNPRHLVRRRGQEARLRCSPMKGHSHVYWYRQLPEEGLKFMVYLQKENIIDESGMPKERFSAEFPKEGPSILRIQQVVRGDSAAYFCASSPFSGQGRVDTQYFGPGTRLTVL.

The chain joins TRBV7-2 to TRBJ1-5, with D hard to call. V was trimmed by 3 bases and J by 7 bases, leaving 7 bases between them. The CDR3 covers 12 residues. Germline loops: CDR1 SGHTA, CDR2 FQGNSA. CDR3 sequence: CASSFPGQPQHF. CDR3 coding DNA: TGTGCCAGCAGCTTCCCGGGGCAGCCCCAGCATTTT.

The V call is TRBV6-2 or TRBV6-3, the J call TRBJ2-1, with TRBD2 as a possible D gene (5 bases). The CDR3 length is 16 residues. Deletions cut 4 bases from V and 5 bases from J, with 18 bases between. From germline, CDR1 is MNHEY and CDR2 SVGEGT. CDR3 in DNA: TGTGCCAGCAGTTCTTCTTGGACTCCGCCCCACAATGAGCAGTTCTTC. Translated, it gives CASSSSWTPPHNEQFF.

This sequence joins TRBV13 and TRBJ2-7; TRBD2 aligns across 7 bases. This CDR3 is built from 13 residues. V shed 4 bases and J 6 bases; nucleotides not matched to a gene: 6. In germline, CDR1 is PRHDT, CDR2 FYEKMQ (reference sequence). This CDR3 reads CASSSGLGREQYF. In DNA form, the CDR3 reads TGTGCCAGCAGCTCAGGACTAGGCCGCGAGCAGTACTTC.

The chain has TRBV3-1 (or the pseudogene TRBV3-2) and TRBJ2-2, with D uncertain. Trimming removed 2 bases from V and 1 base from J, with 5 bases in between. The CDR3 contains 14 residues. Germline CDR1 reads LGHDT; CDR2 reads YNNKEL (reference sequence). The DNA of the CDR3 is TGTGCCAGCAGCCAACGCTTGAACACCGGGGAGCTGTTTTTT. Residues: CASSQRLNTGELFF.

The chain has TRBV5-1 and TRBJ1-2; tentatively, D is TRBD1 (5 bases). V dropped 0 bases and J dropped 8 bases, with 14 bases sitting between them. Germline loops: CDR1 SGHRS, CDR2 YFSETQ. The CDR3 is made up of 14 amino acids. The CDR3 DNA follows: TGCGCCAGCAGCTTGGGACAGCCTTCGGCGGGCTACACCTTC. This gives the protein CASSLGQPSAGYTF.

J is TRBJ2-2 and V is TRBV27; perhaps TRBD2 as D (6 bases). The V gene's germline CDR1 is MNHEY and CDR2 SMNVEV (reference sequence). The CDR3 has 19 residues. V was pared by 3 bases and J by 2 bases, with 22 bases between. This CDR3 reads CASSFYILGGTENTGELFF. In DNA, the CDR3 is TGTGCCAGCAGTTTCTATATTCTTGGGGGGACCGAAAACACCGGGGAGCTGTTTTTT.

The chain recombines TRBV7-2 with TRBJ2-7; D unresolved. This CDR3 is built from 15 residues. Trimming took off 5 bases at V and 6 bases at J, with 20 bases between the two ends. CDR1 and CDR2 from the germline V gene are SGHTA and FQGNSA. For the CDR3, the DNA is TGTGCCAGCAGCCAACCCGTGCTGCGTAGTAGCGAGCAGTACTTC. It specifies CASSQPVLRSSEQYF.

The chain carries TRBV4-1 and TRBJ1-5; TRBD1 might be the D (6 bases). The CDR3 contains 14 residues. CDR1 is MGHRA, CDR2 YSYEKL, per germline. V shed 8 bases and J shed 6 bases, with 17 bases lying between them. CDR3 sequence (DNA): TGCGCCAGCGGCAGGGGCAGGGAGGGTCAGCCCCAGCATTTT. It translates to CASGRGREGQPQHF.

The V gene is TRBV5-1, the J gene TRBJ2-1, with TRBD2 as a possible D gene (6 bases). Trimming pared 4 bases from V and 2 bases from J, leaving 13 bases between. The CDR3 sequence is 15 residues long. Per germline, CDR1 SGHRS and CDR2 YFSETQ. The CDR3 DNA is TGCGCCAGCAGCCCCACGGGAGTGCCCTACAATGAGCAGTTCTTC. Protein product: CASSPTGVPYNEQFF.

This clone was recorded once. The rearrangement joins TRBV10-3 to TRBJ2-1; perhaps TRBD2 as D (6 bases). CDR3 length: 15 residues. The V and J ends lost 6 bases and 6 bases respectively, with 18 bases between them. Germline V CDR1 and CDR2: ENHRY, SYGVKD. CDR3 region: CAISPTAGGTNEQFF. CDR3 nucleotide sequence: TGTGCCATCAGCCCGACAGCCGGGGGTACCAATGAGCAGTTCTTC.

This chain connects TRBV7-9 to TRBJ1-1; D gene uncertain. The V end was cut by 6 bases, the J end by 3 bases, with 20 bases between. Per germline, CDR1 SEHNR and CDR2 FQNEAQ (reference sequence). This CDR3 spans 16 amino acids. The CDR3 is CASRPTQIGRHTEAFF. For the CDR3, the DNA is TGTGCCAGCAGGCCGACGCAAATAGGCAGACACACTGAAGCTTTCTTT.

This clone turned up a few times. The rearrangement joins TRBV5-1 to TRBJ1-1; the D gene is possibly TRBD1 (6 bases). Per the germline V gene, CDR1 is SGHRS and CDR2 is YFSETQ. The CDR3 contains 14 residues. V gave up 0 bases and J gave up 7 bases, with 13 bases separating them. The DNA for the CDR3 is TGCGCCAGCAGCTTGGCAGGGGATCCCTATGAAGCTTTCTTT. Protein product: CASSLAGDPYEAFF.

This chain uses TRBV24-1 with TRBJ2-7, with D possibly TRBD1 on 6 matching bases. Germline values: CDR1 KGHDR, CDR2 SFDVKD. With 0 bases removed from V and 2 bases from J, the gap between germline ends came to 13 bases. CDR3 size: 16 residues. CDR3 region: CATSDLSIQGTYEQYF. The CDR3 bases are TGTGCCACCAGTGATTTGAGTATCCAGGGGACCTACGAGCAGTACTTC.

The V call is TRBV7-8, the J call TRBJ1-1; 8 bases line up with TRBD1. The CDR3 spans 14 residues. Trimming cost V 1 base and J 5 bases; bases outside gene matches: 3. The V gene's germline CDR1 is SGHVS and CDR2 FQNEAQ. The CDR3 spells CASSLVGQATEAFF. The CDR3 region has the DNA TGTGCCAGCAGCTTAGTGGGACAGGCAACTGAAGCTTTCTTT.

The chain's CDR3 is CASSFRTLGTEAFF. As DNA, the CDR3 is TGTGCCAGCAGTTTTCGGACGCTAGGCACTGAAGCTTTCTTT. The chain employs TRBV28 and TRBJ1-1; D uncertain. This CDR3 region has 14 residues. Germline V gene data show CDR1 as MDHEN and CDR2 as SYDVKM. V dropped 3 bases and J dropped 4 bases, with 12 bases sitting between them.

V gene TRBV14 combines with J gene TRBJ2-5, with D unresolved. The ends were cut back, 4 bases at V and 1 base at J, with 7 bases in the middle. Germline loops: CDR1 SGHDN, CDR2 FVKESK. The CDR3 is 13 residues long. CDR3 in amino acids: CASSRRGQETQYF. CDR3 DNA sequence: TGTGCCAGCAGCCGAAGAGGCCAAGAGACCCAGTACTTC.

The V call is TRBV19, the J call TRBJ1-4; the D gene is possibly TRBD1 (6 bases). Germline loops: CDR1 LNHDA, CDR2 SQIVND (reference sequence). The CDR3 consists of 14 residues. V shed 10 bases and J shed 7 bases, with 19 bases lying between them. The CDR3 DNA follows: TGTGCCACTTGGGGGGCGGGGAGCGGTGAAAAACTGTTTTTT. Protein: CATWGAGSGEKLFF.

This chain links TRBV28 with TRBJ1-2; no clear D gene. Looked up from germline, CDR1 is MDHEN and CDR2 is SYDVKM. The CDR3 consists of 13 residues. V lost 2 bases, J lost 3 bases, and 7 bases lay in between. The CDR3 DNA follows: TGTGCCAGCAGTTTACGGGCCCACTATGGCTACACCTTC. Residues: CASSLRAHYGYTF.

The V and J genes are TRBV30 and TRBJ2-2; D not certain. The CDR3 covers 15 residues. CDR1 and CDR2 (germline): GTSNPN, SVGIG (reference sequence). Trimming removed 1 base from V and 0 bases from J, with 9 bases in between. The CDR3 DNA follows: TGTGCCTGGAGTGGTCCACTCACGAACACCGGGGAGCTGTTTTTT. Protein product: CAWSGPLTNTGELFF.

The chain links TRBV5-5 to TRBJ1-5; TRBD1 aligns across 9 bases. V dropped 4 bases and J dropped 3; count of bases not matched to a gene: 5. Germline V gene sequence: CDR1 SGHKS, CDR2 YYEKEE (reference sequence). The CDR3 has 15 residues. CDR3 nucleotides: TGTGCCAGCAGCGTGGGGGACAGGGACAATCAGCCCCAGCATTTT. It translates to CASSVGDRDNQPQHF.

This chain joins TRBV11-2 and TRBJ2-7; 11 bases line up with TRBD1. The V gene's germline CDR1 is SGHAT and CDR2 FQNNGV. The CDR3 is made up of 16 amino acids. V shed 5 bases and J 6 bases; nucleotides not matched to a gene: 12. As DNA, the CDR3 is TGTGCCAGCAGCCATAAACTGGACAGGGGGCGTTTCGAGCAGTACTTC. Protein product: CASSHKLDRGRFEQYF.

V usage is TRBV7-2 and J usage is TRBJ2-1; maybe TRBD1 (7 bases). The germline V gene has CDR1 SGHTA and CDR2 FQGNSA. Trimming pared 4 bases from V and 7 bases from J, leaving 20 bases between. The CDR3 is made up of 16 amino acids. In DNA form, the CDR3 reads TGTGCCAGCAGCTCATCGGGCAGGGGGACTTGGAATGAGCAGTTCTTC. Its protein product is CASSSSGRGTWNEQFF.